The clone carrying this T cell receptor beta chain was counted once. This specimen belongs to a study of blood T cell repertoires in COVID-19. Overall study: Samples taken during acute and convalescent COVID-19 were collected in the United States, Italy and Spain. Sources were T cells, B-cell-depleted T cells, or PBMCs; the material itself was cDNA or gDNA.

Trimming took 6 bases from V and 2 from J; bases not matched to a gene: 8. This CDR3 has 16 amino acids. Germline assignment: CDR1 ENHRY and CDR2 SYGVKD. In the source study's methods: Amplification of reference gene primers was used by the study to estimate nucleated cell counts. The protocol was immunoSEQ multiplex PCR, while the TCRdb copy is restricted to in-frame clones and leaves out a portion. D and trimming come from the DNA, and the V and J calls and clone size come from that table. The sample has around 140,000 clones; approximately 82% are singletons. The receptor was isolated from a human donor in a cohort sampled during active COVID-19. Sequenced material: peripheral blood. The chain carries TRBV10-3 and TRBJ2-3; 10 nucleotides align to TRBD1. The CDR3 sequence: CAISDRGQLLTDTQYF. CDR3 DNA sequence: TGTGCCATCAGCGACAGGGGGCAACTACTCACAGATACGCAGTATTTT.